This paragraph reports one TCR beta chain. This sample is drawn from a study of T cell responses to AZD1222 COVID-19 vaccine. The assay was immunoSEQ multiplex PCR, and TCRdb's table has in-frame clones only and misses some. This sample has approximately 140,000 clones, with around nine tenths found just once. With 4 bases removed from V and 5 bases from J, the gap between germline ends came to 12 bases. CDR1 and CDR2 from the germline V gene are SQVTM and ANQGSEA. CDR3 length equals 12 residues. The chain joins TRBV29-1 to TRBJ2-7; D perhaps matches TRBD2 (5 bases). The sequence derives from an adult in good health. Sequenced material: peripheral blood, taken on day 0 of MenACWY control vaccination. DNA of the CDR3: TGCAGCGTTGTCCCTCCGGGAAACGAGCAGTACTTC. Protein: CSVVPPGNEQYF.